This entry concerns a single T cell receptor (beta chain). The antigen is not known. The CDR3 does not close with the conserved phenylalanine or tryptophan, likely indicating a read error. Making TCR beta cDNA involved around 500 ng total RNA and a constant-region primer. Nested multiplex PCR, run for three rounds with slightly modified ARM-PCR, yielded TCR beta libraries. TRBV1-TRBV30 forward primers paired with a C-beta reverse primer drove the first two PCR rounds, about 10 cycles each. A single record per CDR3 protein comes from TCRdb applying MiXCR to the multiplex PCR reads. The data contain fewer than 250,000 distinct CDR3 sequences, 85% of them singletons. Without any cell sorting, roughly 18-31 mg of bulk tissue yielded co-extracted RNA and DNA. The entry originates in a study of tumor-infiltrating lymphocytes in primary liver carcinoma. Per the germline V gene, CDR1 is SGHAT and CDR2 is FQNNGV. The CDR3 covers 16 residues.

Points from the study as a whole: Reduced overlap was seen in tumor-adjacent and tumor-blood pairs versus tumor region pairs. The study found a significantly higher top-250-clone fraction in tumors than in blood (p = 0.039). The study found only about 7-25% of top clones in all five tumor regions.

The chain links TRBV11-2 to TRBJ2-1; maybe TRBD2 (5 bases). The clonotype originates from a man in his forties with primary liver carcinoma and hepatitis B virus infection. Sequencing was done on a sample of tumor tissue from primary liver carcinoma. DNA of the CDR3: TGTGCCAGCACTTTTTCTAGCCAGAGTTCCTACAATAAGCAGTTCATC. It yields the protein CASTFSSQSSYNKQFI.